This T cell receptor (beta chain) was captured by sequencing in a study of T cell repertoires in cytomegalovirus infection. Turning to the study itself: Peptides in the study included HLA-C-restricted and HLA-B-restricted CMV epitopes. The public TCR beta signatures pointed to both CMV infection and matching HLA type. Study-wide results and limits: Pooled public TCR beta family frequency picked out CMV carriers with the relevant HLA.

One entry per CDR3 protein, called by TCRdb with MiXCR from the reads. The repertoire holds a few hundred thousand distinct CDR3 sequences, with almost 30% as singletons. Germline values: CDR1 SGHTA, CDR2 FQGTGA. The CDR3 loop spans 16 amino acids. Trimming took 1 base from V and 4 from J; bases not matched to a gene: 5. This clonotype was seen a few times. As yet, its antigen is unknown. The sample here was cultured PBMCs, taken from culture after CMV antigen stimulation. V is TRBV7-3 and J is TRBJ2-2; 8 positions agree with TRBD1. The sequence was collected from a human donor in good health (CMV status not recorded). Some clones in this sample may be carry-over from other donors' samples. This CDR3 is CASSLRRQGSTGELFF. CDR3 sequence (DNA): TGTGCCAGCAGCTTAAGAAGACAGGGGAGCACCGGGGAGCTGTTTTTT.